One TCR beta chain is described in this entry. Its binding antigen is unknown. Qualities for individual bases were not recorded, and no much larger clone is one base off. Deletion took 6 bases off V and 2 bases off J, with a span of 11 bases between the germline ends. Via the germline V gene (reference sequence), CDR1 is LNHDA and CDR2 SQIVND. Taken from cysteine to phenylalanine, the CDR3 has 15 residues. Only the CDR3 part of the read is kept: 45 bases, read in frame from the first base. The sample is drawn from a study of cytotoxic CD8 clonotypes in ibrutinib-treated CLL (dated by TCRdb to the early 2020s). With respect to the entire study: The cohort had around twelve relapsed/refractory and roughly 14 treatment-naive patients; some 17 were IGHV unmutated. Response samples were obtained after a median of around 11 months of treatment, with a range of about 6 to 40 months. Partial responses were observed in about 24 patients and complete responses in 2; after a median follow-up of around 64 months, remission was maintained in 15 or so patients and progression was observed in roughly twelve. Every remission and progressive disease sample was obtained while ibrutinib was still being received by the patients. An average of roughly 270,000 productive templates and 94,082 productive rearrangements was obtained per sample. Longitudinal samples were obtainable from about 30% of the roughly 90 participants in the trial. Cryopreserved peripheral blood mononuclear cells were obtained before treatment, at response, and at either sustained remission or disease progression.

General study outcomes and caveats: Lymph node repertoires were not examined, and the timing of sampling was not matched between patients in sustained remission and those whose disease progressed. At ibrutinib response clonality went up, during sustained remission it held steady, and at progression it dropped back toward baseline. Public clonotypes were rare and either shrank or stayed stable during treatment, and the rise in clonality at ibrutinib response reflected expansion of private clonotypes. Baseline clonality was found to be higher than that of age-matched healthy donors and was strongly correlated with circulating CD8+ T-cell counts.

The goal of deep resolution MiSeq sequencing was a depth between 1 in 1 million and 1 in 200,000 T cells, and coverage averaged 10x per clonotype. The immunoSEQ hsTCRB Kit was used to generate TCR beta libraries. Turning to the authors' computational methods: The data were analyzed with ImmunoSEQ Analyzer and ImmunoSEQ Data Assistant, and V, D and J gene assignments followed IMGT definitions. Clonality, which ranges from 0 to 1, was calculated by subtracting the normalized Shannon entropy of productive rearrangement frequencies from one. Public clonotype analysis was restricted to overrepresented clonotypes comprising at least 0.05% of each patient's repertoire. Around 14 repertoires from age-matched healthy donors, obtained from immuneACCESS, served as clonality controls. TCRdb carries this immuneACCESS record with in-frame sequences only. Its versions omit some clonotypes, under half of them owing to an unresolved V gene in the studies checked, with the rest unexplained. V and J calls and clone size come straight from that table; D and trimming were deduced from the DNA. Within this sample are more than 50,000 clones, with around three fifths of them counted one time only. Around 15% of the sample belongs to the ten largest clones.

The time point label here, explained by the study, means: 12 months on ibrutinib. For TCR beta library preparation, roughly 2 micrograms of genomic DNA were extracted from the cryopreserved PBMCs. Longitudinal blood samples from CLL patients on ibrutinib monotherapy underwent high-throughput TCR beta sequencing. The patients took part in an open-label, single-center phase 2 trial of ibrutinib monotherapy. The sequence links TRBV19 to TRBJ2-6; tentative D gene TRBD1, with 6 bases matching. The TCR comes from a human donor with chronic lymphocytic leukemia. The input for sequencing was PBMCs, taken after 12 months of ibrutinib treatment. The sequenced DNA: TGTGCCAGTAGCCTACAGGGTCCTGGGGCCAACGTCCTGACTTTC. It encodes CASSLQGPGANVLTF.